The rows below give T cell receptor beta chains drawn from one sample of a study of T cell repertoires in cytomegalovirus infection. No cognate antigen is known for these TCRs. TCRdb recomputed calls from the reads with MiXCR, one row per CDR3 protein. The data show a few hundred thousand distinct CDR3 sequences, under 45% seen once. The starting material was cultured PBMCs, obtained from culture after CMV antigen stimulation. The receptors here all came from a human donor in good health (CMV status not recorded). Some clones in this sample may be carry-over from other donors' samples. CDR3s include the opening cysteine and the closing phenylalanine or tryptophan. A D gene is named only where the DNA matches it firmly. Clone size, where shown, is once, few, many, or a class for clones that have expanded.

j_gene	d_gene	abundance	v_gene	CDR3aa	CDR3nt
TRBJ1-2	TRBD1	few	TRBV6-6	CASSYGTGSGYTF	TGTGCCAGCAGTTACGGGACAGGGTCCGGCTACACCTTC
TRBJ2-7	TRBD2	few	TRBV12-3/TRBV12-4	CASRASGGSDEQYF	TGTGCCAGCAGGGCTAGCGGGGGTTCAGACGAGCAGTACTTC
TRBJ2-7	-	-	TRBV12-3/TRBV12-4	CASSFSGLTYEQYF	TGTGCCAGCAGTTTCTCAGGTTTGACCTACGAGCAGTACTTC
TRBJ1-4	TRBD1	few	TRBV7-9	CASSRTQGGRGEKLFF	TGTGCCAGCAGCCGGACCCAGGGGGGCCGAGGTGAAAAACTGTTTTTT
TRBJ2-1	-	few	TRBV6-6	CASSKLGTGEQFF	TGTGCCAGCAGTAAGCTAGGGACCGGGGAGCAGTTCTTC
TRBJ1-5	-	-	TRBV6-8	CASSRDVLDQPQHF	TGTGCCAGCAGCCGGGACGTCCTGGATCAGCCCCAGCATTTT
TRBJ2-7	TRBD2	few	TRBV19	CASKILAGADEQYF	TGTGCCAGTAAGATACTAGCGGGAGCGGACGAGCAGTACTTC
TRBJ1-5	-	-	TRBV12-3/TRBV12-4	CASSLSSGSIGSQPQHF	TGTGCCAGCAGTTTGAGTTCCGGGTCAATCGGGAGTCAGCCCCAGCATTTT
TRBJ2-3	-	-	TRBV18	CASSPSLGTDTQYF	TGTGCCAGCTCACCTTCACTAGGGACAGATACGCAGTATTTT
TRBJ1-6	TRBD1	once	TRBV12-3/TRBV12-4	CASSRYGTGNNSPLHF	TGTGCCAGCAGCCGATACGGGACAGGGAATAATTCACCCCTCCACTTT
TRBJ2-5	-	-	TRBV29-1	CSVMGSGEGETQYF	TGCAGCGTCATGGGGTCAGGGGAGGGAGAGACCCAGTACTTC
TRBJ2-2	TRBD2	-	TRBV11-2	CASSFRTSGRRANTGELFF	TGTGCCAGCAGCTTTCGGACTAGCGGCAGACGGGCGAACACCGGGGAGCTGTTTTTT
TRBJ2-1	-	-	TRBV7-9	CASRFGTAGEQFF	TGTGCCAGCAGATTCGGGACTGCCGGTGAGCAGTTCTTC
TRBJ1-2	TRBD1	few	TRBV7-2	CASSIRQGVNYGYTF	TGTGCCAGCAGCATTAGACAGGGGGTAAACTATGGCTACACCTTC
TRBJ1-3	-	few	TRBV28	CASSSPSTVPGNTIYF	TGTGCCAGCAGTTCCCCCTCGACAGTTCCTGGAAACACCATATATTTT
TRBJ2-5	TRBD2	-	TRBV7-2	CASSLGTSAQETQYF	TGTGCCAGCAGTTTAGGGACTAGCGCCCAAGAGACCCAGTACTTC
TRBJ1-6	-	few	TRBV7-8	CASSRFGTIGASPLHF	TGTGCCAGCAGCAGGTTTGGAACTATCGGGGCTTCACCCCTCCACTTT
TRBJ2-3	TRBD1	-	TRBV6-1	CASSEGQGAVDTQYF	TGTGCCAGCAGTGAGGGACAGGGGGCAGTGGATACGCAGTATTTT
TRBJ2-3	TRBD2	-	TRBV28	CASSSFGRGSSTDTQYF	TGTGCCAGCAGTTCTTTCGGGCGGGGGAGTTCGACAGATACGCAGTATTTT
TRBJ2-2	TRBD1	few	TRBV19	CASREDRGNTGELFF	TGTGCCAGTCGAGAGGACAGGGGGAACACCGGGGAGCTGTTTTTT
TRBJ2-7	-	-	TRBV20-1	CSAARGVRDEQYF	TGCAGTGCGGCCAGGGGGGTCAGGGACGAGCAGTACTTC
TRBJ1-2	-	-	TRBV5-6	CASSPGRPAYGYTF	TGTGCCAGCAGCCCGGGACGGCCCGCCTATGGCTACACCTTC
TRBJ2-3	-	many	TRBV7-2	CASSLDRDSDTQYF	TGTGCCAGCAGCTTAGACAGGGATTCAGATACGCAGTATTTT
TRBJ2-5	-	-	TRBV7-9	CASSLVAVPQETQYF	TGTGCCAGCAGCTTAGTGGCGGTACCTCAAGAGACCCAGTACTTC
TRBJ2-7	TRBD1	-	TRBV28	CASSFPGQGTDEQYF	TGTGCCAGCAGTTTCCCGGGACAGGGGACAGACGAGCAGTACTTC
TRBJ1-1	-	many	TRBV7-9	CASSLDRANTEAFF	TGTGCCAGCAGCTTAGACAGGGCGAACACTGAAGCTTTCTTT
TRBJ2-3	-	-	TRBV7-4	CASSSNLPKFTDTQYF	TGTGCCAGCAGCTCAAATCTTCCAAAGTTCACAGATACGCAGTATTTT
TRBJ2-3	-	few	TRBV6-8	CASRDTTDTQYF	TGTGCCAGCCGGGATACCACAGATACGCAGTATTTT
TRBJ1-3	TRBD1	few	TRBV7-2	CASSLQGTGISGNTIYF	TGTGCCAGCAGCTTGCAGGGGACAGGGATCTCTGGAAACACCATATATTTT
TRBJ2-1	TRBD2	few	TRBV20-1	CSASGALLAATYNEQFF	TGCAGTGCTAGTGGGGCCCTCCTAGCGGCCACCTACAATGAGCAGTTCTTC
TRBJ1-2	-	-	TRBV4-2	CASSQVGSRGYGYTF	TGTGCCAGCAGCCAAGTGGGTTCCAGAGGCTATGGCTACACCTTC
TRBJ2-3	-	few	TRBV6-2/TRBV6-3	CASSRRVLGTDTQYF	TGTGCCAGCAGTCGCAGGGTTCTCGGGACAGATACGCAGTATTTT
TRBJ1-1	TRBD1	-	TRBV7-2	CASRTGLSTEAFF	TGTGCCAGCAGGACAGGGTTGAGCACTGAAGCTTTCTTT
TRBJ2-3	-	few	TRBV7-2	CASSPDLQGGTDTQYF	TGTGCCAGCAGTCCCGACCTGCAGGGCGGCACAGATACGCAGTATTTT
TRBJ2-1	-	-	TRBV28	CASKSGGSSYNEQFF	TGTGCCAGCAAATCAGGGGGGAGCTCCTACAATGAGCAGTTCTTC
TRBJ1-1	TRBD1	-	TRBV7-2	CASTWDRGYTEAFF	TGTGCCAGCACCTGGGACAGGGGCTACACTGAAGCTTTCTTT
TRBJ1-6	-	few	TRBV7-2	CASSFSGFNSPLHF	TGTGCCAGCAGCTTCTCAGGTTTTAATTCACCCCTCCACTTT
TRBJ2-5	-	-	TRBV23-1	CASSLFRLRTQYF	TGCGCCAGCAGTTTATTTAGGTTACGGACCCAGTACTTC
TRBJ2-2	-	few	TRBV25-1	CASSDMNTGELFF	TGTGCCAGCAGTGACATGAACACCGGGGAGCTGTTTTTT
TRBJ2-7	TRBD2	-	TRBV11-2	CASSLVAGVTYEQYF	TGTGCCAGCAGCTTAGTAGCGGGAGTAACCTACGAGCAGTACTTC
TRBJ2-7	TRBD2	once	TRBV7-6	CASSEGGTYEQYF	TGTGCCAGCTCGGAGGGAGGGACCTACGAGCAGTACTTC
TRBJ1-1	-	few	TRBV7-6	CASSQRQVAEPFF	TGTGCCAGCAGCCAACGACAGGTTGCAGAACCTTTCTTT
TRBJ2-7	TRBD1	-	TRBV27	CASSLQGAQYEQYF	TGTGCCAGCAGTTTGCAGGGGGCTCAATATGAGCAGTACTTC
TRBJ2-7	-	few	TRBV6-1	CASSVGAAQYF	TGTGCCAGCAGTGTCGGGGCCGCCCAGTACTTC
TRBJ2-1	TRBD1	-	TRBV7-6	CASSSTPGRGQGSNNEQFF	TGTGCCAGCAGCTCCACCCCGGGGAGGGGACAGGGTAGCAACAATGAGCAGTTCTTC